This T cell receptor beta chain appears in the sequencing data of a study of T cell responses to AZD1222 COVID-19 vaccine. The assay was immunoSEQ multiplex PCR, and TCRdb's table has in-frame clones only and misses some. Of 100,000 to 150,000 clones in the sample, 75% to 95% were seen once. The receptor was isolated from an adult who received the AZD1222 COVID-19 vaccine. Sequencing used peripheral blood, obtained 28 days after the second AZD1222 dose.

The CDR3 is CASSLELAGGLSYEQYF. CDR3 DNA sequence: TGTGCCAGCAGCTTAGAACTAGCGGGGGGACTCTCCTACGAGCAGTACTTC. The V and J genes are TRBV7-2 and TRBJ2-7, with 12 positions matching TRBD2. The J segment lost 0 bases and the V segment lost 1 base, leaving 4 bases of the junction unmatched. CDR1 is SGHTA, CDR2 FQGNSA, per germline. The CDR3 has 17 residues.